A single sample gave rise to the 2 T cell receptor beta chains below, sequenced in a study of cytomegalovirus exposure and HLA in healthy donors. Primers: 60 Vbeta forward and 13 Jbeta reverse. Clones were read by immunoSEQ multiplex PCR, and TCRdb kept only the in-frame ones, dropping some. Its table lists about 160,000 clones. The sample taken for sequencing was PBMCs. Receptors were obtained from a man younger than 45 in good health and CMV-seronegative.

Regarding this clone: At the DNA level, this CDR3 is encoded by other sequences in the same sample as well. V is TRBV5-1 and J is TRBJ2-7; a weak D match, TRBD1 (6 bases). V was cut by 4 bases and J by 4 bases, with 15 bases left in between. The CDR3 length is 14 residues. The V gene's germline CDR1 is SGHRS and CDR2 YFSETQ. The CDR3 is CASSLRTDGYEQYF. The CDR3 nucleotides are TGCGCCAGCAGCCTCCGGACAGACGGTTACGAGCAGTACTTC.

The chain uses TRBV12-2 and TRBJ2-7; the table's D call, TRBD2, was not checked against the DNA. TRBV12-2 is a pseudogene. The CDR3 is made up of 17 amino acids. The chain's CDR3 is CASRPGTSGSFGYEQYF. CDR3 nucleotide sequence: TGTGCAAGTCGCCCCGGGACTAGCGGGAGTTTCGGCTACGAGCAGTACTTC.